One and the same sample provided the 25 T cell receptor beta chains below, sequenced in a study of CD8 T cells in ankylosing spondylitis. TCRdb ran MiXCR on the 5' RACE reads and lists one entry per CDR3 protein. Among 250,000 or so distinct CDR3 sequences listed, over 9.5% were seen once. Sequencing input: blood, either unsorted or a sorted T cell fraction (not recorded which). These receptors were collected from a male donor with ankylosing spondylitis or in good health (not recorded which).

This sequence joins TRBV5-1 and TRBJ1-2, with D unclear. V was shortened by 3 bases and J by 5 bases, with 8 bases between the two germline ends. CDR1 SGHRS and CDR2 YFSETQ come from the germline V gene. The CDR3 has 12 residues. CDR3 protein: CASSSTTYGYTF. The CDR3 DNA sequence: TGCGCCAGCAGCTCGACCACGTATGGCTACACCTTC.

The chain carries TRBV7-9 and TRBJ1-1, with D unresolved. The CDR3 is made up of 14 amino acids. The germline CDR1 and CDR2 sequences are SEHNR and FQNEAQ (reference sequence). V lost 7 bases and J 2 bases, leaving 14 bases between the germline ends. The CDR3 region is CASTAPGGNTEAFF. DNA of the CDR3: TGTGCCAGCACCGCCCCGGGTGGTAACACTGAAGCTTTCTTT.

This clonotype was counted at least ten times. The chain has TRBV12-3 or TRBV12-4 and TRBJ2-1; TRBD2 matches 14 bases. The CDR3 totals 17 residues. The trim removed 4 bases at V and 8 bases at J, leaving 10 bases unmatched. CDR3 region: CASSYLQTSGGVHEQFF. CDR3 coding DNA: TGTGCCAGCAGTTACCTACAGACTAGCGGGGGGGTACATGAGCAGTTCTTC.

This clonotype was detected ten times or more. The gene calls are TRBV7-2 and TRBJ1-1, with no clear D. The CDR3 runs to 14 residues. CDR1 and CDR2 (germline): SGHTA, FQGNSA. Trimming shortened V by 5 bases and J by 7 bases, and 17 bases separated the two germline ends. The CDR3 nucleotides read TGTGCCAGCAGCGACCAATTGGGCCCAAGTGAAGCTTTCTTT. Translating gives CASSDQLGPSEAFF. Full variable domain (remainder filled in from reference TRBV7-2 and TRBJ1-1): GAGVSQSPSNKVTEKGKDVELRCDPISGHTALYWYRQSLGQGLEFLIYFQGNSAPDKSGLPSDRFSAERTGGSVSTLTIQRTQQEDSAVYLCASSDQLGPSEAFFGQGTRLTVV.

This clonotype was recorded at least ten times. The chain is built from TRBV5-1 and TRBJ1-2; D gene uncertain. V lost 2 bases to trimming and J lost 1 base, with 9 bases between them. The CDR3 sequence is 14 residues long. CDR1 and CDR2 from the germline V gene are SGHRS and YFSETQ. CDR3 in amino acids: CASSFTADNYGYTF. The CDR3 bases are TGCGCCAGCAGCTTCACGGCAGATAACTATGGCTACACCTTC. Complete variable domain (other parts from reference TRBV5-1 and TRBJ1-2): KAGVTQTPRYLIKTRGQQVTLSCSPISGHRSVSWYQQTPGQGLQFLFEYFSETQRNKGNFPGRFSGRQFSNSRSEMNVSTLELGDSALYLCASSFTADNYGYTFGSGTRLTVV.

Regarding this clonotype: A much larger clone differs from this one at a single base, so this may be a read error. The V call is TRBV21-1, the J call TRBJ2-3. TRBV21-1 is noted as a pseudogene. CDR3 size: 14 residues. The CDR3 region is CASRAVRHTDTQYF. The CDR3 region has the DNA TGTGCCAGCAGGGCGGTCAGACACACAGATACGCAGTATTTT.

In its sample, this clonotype was seen many times. The CDR3 sequence is CASSYAMTASGNTIYF. CDR3 DNA sequence: TGTGCCAGCAGTTACGCGATGACAGCCTCTGGAAACACCATATATTTT. The V and J genes are TRBV6-5 and TRBJ1-3; D possibly corresponds to TRBD1 (5 bases). The CDR3 is made up of 16 amino acids. Germline loops: CDR1 MNHEY, CDR2 SVGAGI. V lost 2 bases and J lost 0, with 11 bases in between.

In its sample, this clonotype was seen many times. The chain uses TRBV29-1 and TRBJ2-3; D remains unclear. The germline V and J ends were trimmed by 1 base and 6 bases, with 11 bases remaining between them. The CDR3 length is 13 residues. From germline, CDR1 is SQVTM and CDR2 ANQGSEA. The CDR3 nucleotides read TGCAGCGTTGAAGGGCCATATGCCGATACGCAGTATTTT. Amino acid sequence: CSVEGPYADTQYF.

With regard to this clonotype: Just one base apart from a much larger clone, this may be a read error. The V gene is TRBV20-1, the J gene TRBJ2-7; D may correspond to TRBD1 or TRBD2 (5 bases each). The CDR3 length is 12 residues. Germline CDR1 reads DFQATT; CDR2 reads SNEGSKA (reference sequence). DNA of the CDR3: TGCACTGCCGTGGGGACCCCCTACGAGCAGTACTTC. This translates into CTAVGTPYEQYF.

This chain links TRBV27 with TRBJ2-7, with 7 bases that match TRBD1. Trimming at V came to 0 bases and at J to 0 bases, leaving 11 bases not matched to a gene. CDR3 length: 18 amino acids. Germline lookup yields CDR1 MNHEY and CDR2 SMNVEV (reference sequence). CDR3 sequence (DNA): TGTGCCAGCAGTTTATCCGGGACAGCATCTCTCCCCTCCTACGAGCAGTACTTC. It specifies CASSLSGTASLPSYEQYF.

This clonotype was found many times. The chain uses TRBV6-5 and TRBJ2-4; 7 bases agree with TRBD2. The CDR3 loop spans 16 amino acids. CDR1 and CDR2 (germline): MNHEY, SVGAGI. The V segment lost 2 bases and the J segment 1 base; nucleotides outside the gene matches: 5. The CDR3 nucleotides are TGTGCCAGCAGTTACGGTCTAGCGGAGGCCAAAAACATTCAGTACTTC. It codes for CASSYGLAEAKNIQYF.

This clonotype occurred many times. The chain is built from TRBV2 and TRBJ2-2, with D uncertain. Trimming pared 8 bases from V and 3 bases from J, leaving 10 bases between. The CDR3 runs 13 residues. Germline V gene lookup returns CDR1 SNHLY and CDR2 FYNNEI. The DNA for the CDR3 is TGTGCCAGCGGTTCCCAGCACACCGGGGAGCTGTTTTTT. It translates to CASGSQHTGELFF.

This clonotype was counted at least ten times. The chain carries TRBV7-9 and TRBJ2-1; 12 nucleotides match TRBD2. Germline V gene lookup returns CDR1 SEHNR and CDR2 FQNEAQ (reference sequence). The CDR3 has 17 amino acids. The V and J ends lost 5 bases and 2 bases, in that order; junction bases with no gene match: 7. The CDR3 DNA follows: TGTGCCAGCAGCCGTGATCTAGCGGGAGGGACCTACAATGAGCAGTTCTTC. This encodes CASSRDLAGGTYNEQFF.

This clonotype was seen at least ten times. CDR3 loop: CASSLSGTSVDEQYF. Here the CDR3 DNA reads TGTGCCAGCAGCCTATCCGGGACTAGTGTCGACGAGCAGTACTTC. The chain recombines TRBV7-8 with TRBJ2-7; TRBD2 aligns across 8 bases. Germline CDR1 SGHVS, CDR2 FQNEAQ. This CDR3 region has 15 residues. V lost 5 bases and J lost 5; bases outside the gene matches: 11.

The chain carries TRBV12-3 or TRBV12-4 and TRBJ2-3, with a weak D call TRBD1 (5 bases). This CDR3 is 15 amino acids long. Trimming cost V 3 bases and J 2 bases, with 12 bases left between them. CDR3 protein: CASSFDRRSTDTQYF. DNA of the CDR3: TGTGCCAGCAGTTTTGACAGACGGTCCACAGATACGCAGTATTTT.

The table lists this clonotype with a few counts. The chain combines TRBV12-3 or TRBV12-4 with TRBJ2-1; TRBD2 matches 11 bases. There are 14 residues in the CDR3. Unmatched junction bases numbered 7, after V lost 5 bases and J lost 10 bases. The CDR3 nucleotides are TGTGCCAGCAGTACAGGACTAGCGGGTGGGGAGCAGTTCTTC. It is translated as CASSTGLAGGEQFF.

This clonotype was observed many times. The chain joins TRBV5-1 to TRBJ2-5; weak D call: TRBD1 (5 bases). The V end lost 0 bases, the J end lost 5 bases, and 14 bases lay between the germline ends. The germline CDR1 and CDR2 sequences are SGHRS and YFSETQ. The CDR3 extends over 15 amino acids. The CDR3 DNA reads as TGCGCCAGCAGCTTGGGTCAGGGATCGTTGGAGACCCAGTACTTC. Amino acid sequence: CASSLGQGSLETQYF. The whole variable domain, remainder taken from reference TRBV5-1 and TRBJ2-5, is KAGVTQTPRYLIKTRGQQVTLSCSPISGHRSVSWYQQTPGQGLQFLFEYFSETQRNKGNFPGRFSGRQFSNSRSEMNVSTLELGDSALYLCASSLGQGSLETQYFGPGTRLLVL.

The genes are TRBV14 and TRBJ2-3; TRBD1 matches 7 bases. The trim removed 0 bases at V and 11 bases at J, leaving 8 bases unmatched. Germline V lookup: CDR1 SGHDN, CDR2 FVKESK. This CDR3 is 14 amino acids long. This CDR3 reads CASSQDGSRTGQYF. As DNA, the CDR3 is TGTGCCAGCAGCCAAGATGGTTCCAGGACAGGGCAGTATTTT.

The sample holds a few counts of this clonotype. This chain links TRBV20-1 with TRBJ1-5; D remains ambiguous. The germline V gene has CDR1 DFQATT and CDR2 SNEGSKA (reference sequence). CDR3 length: 12 residues. V gave up 0 bases and J gave up 3 bases, with 3 bases separating them. The CDR3 DNA follows: TGCAGTGCTAGAGAAACCAATCAGCCCCAGCATTTT. It specifies CSARETNQPQHF.

This clonotype was picked up a small number of times. The chain carries TRBV11-2 and TRBJ2-3; 9 bases agree with TRBD2. Germline CDR1 is SGHAT and CDR2 is FQNNGV. The CDR3 sequence is 16 residues long. V gave up 2 bases and J gave up 3 bases; unmatched junction bases: 6. The CDR3 DNA sequence: TGTGCCAGCAGCTTATGGGGGCGGGAGGGAACAGATACGCAGTATTTT. Translated: CASSLWGREGTDTQYF.

The chain is built from TRBV7-2 and TRBJ1-1, with TRBD1 as a possible D gene (5 bases). Trimming left V 5 bases short and J 5 bases short, with 21 bases between. This CDR3 region has 16 residues. Germline-derived CDR1 and CDR2 are SGHTA and FQGNSA. The CDR3 DNA reads TGTGCCAGCAGCCCGCGGGCCCCTGGGGGGGGGACTGAAGCTTTCTTT. It specifies CASSPRAPGGGTEAFF.

This clonotype was recorded a few times. This chain joins TRBV7-9 and TRBJ1-1; possible D gene TRBD1, 5 bases. Per germline, CDR1 SEHNR and CDR2 FQNEAQ (reference sequence). The CDR3 totals 16 residues. V lost 4 bases, J lost 5 bases, and 20 bases lay in between. CDR3 nucleotides: TGTGCCAGCAGCTCAACCCGCCCGGGGCGAATTACTGAAGCTTTCTTT. This codes for CASSSTRPGRITEAFF.

In this sample, this clonotype turned up many times. The chain links TRBV15 to TRBJ1-5, with TRBD1 as a possible D gene (6 bases). CDR1 and CDR2 (germline): LNHNV, YYDKDF (reference sequence). Trimming took off 0 bases at V and 7 bases at J, with 13 bases between the two ends. The CDR3 is made up of 15 amino acids. This CDR3 is CATSRDRGRGQPQHF. CDR3 DNA sequence: TGTGCCACCAGCAGAGATCGGGGGCGGGGGCAGCCCCAGCATTTT.

This clonotype has at least ten counts. The chain carries TRBV18 and TRBJ2-7; no firm D call. The CDR3 has 16 amino acids. V shed 3 bases and J shed 4 bases, with 19 bases lying between them. Germline CDR1 and CDR2: KGHSH and LQKENI. The CDR3 loop is CASSPSAPTLKYEQYF. The CDR3, as DNA: TGTGCCAGCTCACCCTCGGCCCCAACCCTAAAATACGAGCAGTACTTC.

This clonotype was counted ten times or more. The chain joins TRBV27 to TRBJ2-5, with D unclear. Trimming stripped 3 bases from V and 4 bases from J, with 12 bases between. From germline, CDR1 is MNHEY and CDR2 SMNVEV (reference sequence). There are 14 residues in the CDR3. The CDR3 bases are TGTGCCAGCAGTTTTTGGGATGGTCTAGAGACCCAGTACTTC. It translates to CASSFWDGLETQYF.